Listed below are T cell receptor beta chains from one sample, sequenced in a study of Ad26.COV2.S vaccination and SARS-CoV-2 variants. Measured with immunoSEQ multiplex PCR; TCRdb has only the in-frame clones, and not every one. The sample has nearly 400,000 clones, about 91% seen once. This sample comprised peripheral blood, obtained in a trial of Ad26.COV2.S vaccine versus placebo. These receptors were obtained from a person between 18 and 59 years old who received the Ad26.COV2.S COVID-19 vaccine or a placebo. The conserved cysteine and the conserved F or W are not part of the CDR3 here. The D gene is left open where the match is weak. For some rows the clone size is stated as once, few or many, or as a class when expanded; others skip it.

v_call,d_call,j_call,clone_size,cdr3_aa
TRBV27,TRBD1,TRBJ2-7,.,ASSVGQGRNEQY
TRBV4-3,TRBD2,TRBJ2-1,few,ASSQDGLAYNEQF
TRBV2,.,TRBJ2-1,.,ASSELYTWQF
TRBV6-1,TRBD1,TRBJ2-7,.,ASSVLGTGRTYEQY
TRBV2,TRBD1,TRBJ1-2,.,ASSAGQFYGYT
TRBV12-3/TRBV12-4,.,TRBJ2-3,.,ASSSTDTQY
TRBV28,.,TRBJ2-7,.,ASSLGGDHRFSEQY
TRBV3-1/TRBV3-2,TRBD1,TRBJ2-2,.,ASSLGQGDTGELF
TRBV7-2,TRBD1,TRBJ1-6,.,ASSFIVGQGTPLH
TRBV5-1,.,TRBJ1-2,.,ASSFTGTSYGYT
TRBV2,TRBD2,TRBJ2-7,few,ASNGRVYEQY
TRBV6-5,.,TRBJ2-2,.,ASSLFTGELF
TRBV5-5,.,TRBJ1-2,.,ASSGVDNYGYT
TRBV19,.,TRBJ2-4,.,ASTRLGENIQY
TRBV5-8,TRBD1,TRBJ1-5,few,ASSLGQGAGQPQH
TRBV6-5,.,TRBJ2-1,.,ASSYSRLAFEQF
TRBV20-1,.,TRBJ2-7,.,SESRAGEQY
TRBV18,.,TRBJ1-1,.,ASSPLGDTANTEAF
TRBV10-3,TRBD1,TRBJ1-1,.,AISDWTGAF
TRBV9,TRBD1,TRBJ2-7,once,ASSVGQGAHEQY
TRBV28,TRBD1,TRBJ1-1,.,ASGDREAF
TRBV25-1,.,TRBJ1-1,.,ASSERGTEAF
TRBV18,TRBD1,TRBJ1-6,.,ASSPDRAYSPLH
TRBV7-3,.,TRBJ2-1,.,ASSLNDEQF
TRBV3-1/TRBV3-2,.,TRBJ1-2,.,ASSRNRVGYGYT
TRBV5-5,.,TRBJ1-4,.,ASSLFGQASELF
TRBV6-4,.,TRBJ2-3,.,ASSDSFSEPTDTQY
TRBV29-1,TRBD1,TRBJ2-1,.,SVDQGAGEQF
TRBV2,TRBD1,TRBJ2-7,.,ASRGLTGGVSYEQY
TRBV4-1,.,TRBJ1-5,.,ASSQDLVGYQPQH
TRBV7-3,TRBD2,TRBJ2-2,.,ASSPGLAGELF